This T cell receptor (beta chain) was captured by sequencing in a study of CD8+ T cells in alopecia areata. Overall study: Treated patients were given 5 to 10 mg oral tofacitinib twice daily.

The CDR3 is 15 amino acids. Germline trimming cut 0 bases from V and 2 bases from J; bases unmatched to any gene: 2. In germline, CDR1 is SGHRS, CDR2 YFSETQ. A note on this clone: The antigen is unknown.

Study observations and caveats: Compared with mice, patients displayed less clear TCR sharing, possibly for HLA-related reasons.

Reverse transcription of extracted RNA yielded cDNA, which provided the sequencing template. Profiled with immunoSEQ multiplex PCR; TCRdb holds only in-frame clones, not every one. This sample yields about 160,000 clones, of which over 80% are seen a single time; roughly 16% belongs to the top ten. Alopecia areata patients provided lesional scalp punch biopsies and peripheral blood, both collected for the study. The authors sorted CD4+ and CD8+ T cells from PBMCs. The origin of this receptor is a human donor with alopecia areata. J is TRBJ1-5 and V is TRBV5-1; TRBD1 matches 7 bases. The sequences come from CD8+ T cells sorted from blood, collected at week 0. Here the CDR3 DNA reads TGCGCCAGCAGCTTGGGGCAGGGGGGCAATCAGCCCCAGCATTTT. Translated, it gives CASSLGQGGNQPQHF.